The sequence of this T cell receptor beta chain was determined in a study of Ad26.COV2.S vaccination and SARS-CoV-2 variants. In the study overall: Ad26.COV2.S shots went into the muscle once or twice, 56 days apart. The study's findings and limits: TCR breadth and depth estimates may have understated total T cell responses.

Profiled with immunoSEQ multiplex PCR; TCRdb holds only in-frame clones, not every one. The sample has about 440,000 clones, roughly 87% seen once. Worth noting for this clone: Its antigen is as yet unknown.

Treatment of the sample: around 19 received Ad26.COV2.S at low or high dose, single or two shots; about 5 received placebo; per-sample allocation not given. The investigators took samples on day 63 after the first vaccine or placebo injection. Trimming at V came to 0 bases and at J to 4 bases, leaving 12 bases not matched to a gene. CDR3 size: 18 residues. Per the germline V gene, CDR1 is LGHNA and CDR2 is YSLEER. Sequencing was performed on peripheral blood, taken in a trial of Ad26.COV2.S vaccine versus placebo. The chain has TRBV4-3 and TRBJ2-3; TRBD2 aligns across 8 bases. The sequence derives from a person aged 18-65 years who received the Ad26.COV2.S COVID-19 vaccine or a placebo. The CDR3 coding sequence is TGCGCCAGCAGCCAAGAGATGGCCGGGAGGGAGGTCGCAGATACGCAGTATTTT. Protein sequence: CASSQEMAGREVADTQYF.